These 22 T cell receptor beta chains were all obtained from the same sample, sequenced in a study of PD-1 blockade in classical Hodgkin lymphoma. Every patient was affected by relapse after autologous stem cell transplantation, while exposure to brentuximab vedotin was not uniform. Thawed PBMCs underwent magnetic negative selection to yield purified CD4+ T cells. Libraries were prepared by immunoSEQ multiplex PCR; TCRdb keeps only in-frame clonotypes and omits some of them. The profile covers 25,000 to 35,000 clones, with roughly 85% appearing a single time and roughly 2.2% taken by the ten largest. Here the sequenced sample was CD4+ T cells from blood, taken at baseline. All receptors derive from a human donor with classical Hodgkin lymphoma.

V is TRBV7-2 and J is TRBJ2-1; D might be TRBD2 (6 bases). This CDR3 comprises 13 residues. V was cut by 5 bases and J by 5 bases, with 10 bases left in between. The germline V gene encodes CDR1 SGHTA and CDR2 FQGNSA. In DNA form, the CDR3 reads TGTGCCAGCAGCGTGGGACTTAACAATGAGCAGTTCTTC. This translates into CASSVGLNNEQFF.

Of note for this clone: This specimen includes other DNA sequences encoding the same CDR3. The J gene is TRBJ1-3, the V gene TRBV28; D unresolved. This CDR3 is 14 amino acids long. V lost 5 bases to trimming and J lost 0 bases, with 8 bases between them. In germline, CDR1 is MDHEN, CDR2 SYDVKM. In DNA form, the CDR3 reads TGTGCCAGCAGTAAGGCTCTCTCTGGAAACACCATATATTTT. This encodes CASSKALSGNTIYF.

The chain couples TRBV11-3 to TRBJ2-3, with 10 bases that match TRBD2. The V and J ends lost 1 base and 2 bases, in that order; junction bases with no gene match: 3. The germline V gene has CDR1 SGHNT and CDR2 YENEEA. The CDR3 spans 16 residues. The DNA for the CDR3 is TGTGCCAGCAGCTTAGGAGGACTAGCGGTCACAGATACGCAGTATTTT. It specifies CASSLGGLAVTDTQYF. The full variable domain, rest sourced from reference TRBV11-3 and TRBJ2-3, is EAGVVQSPRYKIIEKKQPVAFWCNPISGHNTLYWYLQNLGQGPELLIRYENEEAVDDSQLPKDRFSAERLKGVDSTLKIQPAELGDSAVYLCASSLGGLAVTDTQYFGPGTRLTVL.

The rearrangement links TRBV10-3 to TRBJ1-4; unclear D gene. Germline CDR1 ENHRY, CDR2 SYGVKD. CDR3 length: 16 amino acids. V lost 4 bases and J 2 bases, leaving 14 bases between the germline ends. In DNA, the CDR3 is TGTGCCATCAGTGGAAAGGGCGCCGGGACTAATGAAAAACTGTTTTTT. This translates into CAISGKGAGTNEKLFF.

This rearrangement joins TRBV5-1 to TRBJ1-1, with D unclear. The CDR3 consists of 13 residues. V dropped 4 bases and J dropped 0 bases, with 7 bases sitting between them. The V gene's germline CDR1 is SGHRS and CDR2 YFSETQ. DNA of the CDR3: TGCGCCAGCAGCCTCGGCATGAACACTGAAGCTTTCTTT. It is translated as CASSLGMNTEAFF. Variable domain in full (rest from reference TRBV5-1 and TRBJ1-1): KAGVTQTPRYLIKTRGQQVTLSCSPISGHRSVSWYQQTPGQGLQFLFEYFSETQRNKGNFPGRFSGRQFSNSRSEMNVSTLELGDSALYLCASSLGMNTEAFFGQGTRLTVV.

V usage is TRBV11-2 and J usage is TRBJ1-1; possible D gene TRBD1, 6 bases. Trimming took off 8 bases at V and 1 base at J, with 11 bases between the two ends. Germline CDR1 reads SGHAT; CDR2 reads FQNNGV. The CDR3 is 13 amino acids. The CDR3 DNA sequence: TGTGCCAGCCTTACGGACAGGAACACTGAAGCTTTCTTT. Translated, it gives CASLTDRNTEAFF.

This clone has a handful of counts. The chain combines TRBV30 with TRBJ1-1; 9 bases agree with TRBD1. Germline V gives CDR1 GTSNPN, CDR2 SVGIG (reference sequence). The ends lost 0 bases at V and 5 bases at J; junction bases unmatched: 7. This CDR3 comprises 15 residues. The CDR3: CAWSVPGTGSTEAFF. In nucleotides, the CDR3 is TGTGCCTGGAGTGTACCCGGGACAGGGTCTACTGAAGCTTTCTTT.

The V and J genes are TRBV5-5 and TRBJ1-4, with D tentatively TRBD1 (5 bases). Germline values: CDR1 SGHKS, CDR2 YYEKEE (reference sequence). The V end was cut by 0 bases, the J end by 2 bases, with 11 bases between. The CDR3 loop spans 16 amino acids. The CDR3: CASSLVVGATNEKLFF. In DNA form, the CDR3 reads TGTGCCAGCAGCTTGGTAGTTGGGGCCACTAATGAAAAACTGTTTTTT.

The genes are TRBV5-4 and TRBJ2-1; TRBD2 agrees at 9 bases. V trimming: 2 bases; J trimming: 0 bases; junction bases outside the gene matches: 0. The CDR3 loop spans 15 amino acids. Germline-derived CDR1 and CDR2 are SGHNT and YYREEE (reference sequence). Written as DNA, the CDR3 is TGTGCCAGCAGCTTTAGCGGGAGCTCCTACAATGAGCAGTTCTTC. It encodes CASSFSGSSYNEQFF. The full variable domain, in which reference TRBV5-4 and TRBJ2-1 provide the parts outside the CDR3, is ETGVTQSPTHLIKTRGQQVTLRCSSQSGHNTVSWYQQALGQGPQFIFQYYREEENGRGNFPPRFSGLQFPNYSSELNVNALELDDSALYLCASSFSGSSYNEQFFGPGTRLTVL.

CDR3 in amino acids: CASSAFSTPGELFF. CDR3 nucleotide sequence: TGTGCCAGCAGCGCATTTTCCACTCCCGGGGAGCTGTTTTTT. The J gene is TRBJ2-2, the V gene TRBV28; no clear D. Germline loops: CDR1 MDHEN, CDR2 SYDVKM. Trimming removed 6 bases at V and 6 bases at J, with 14 bases between. There are 14 residues in the CDR3.

The chain joins TRBV4-2 to TRBJ1-6; TRBD1 might be the D (6 bases). Trimming cost V 1 base and J 5 bases, with 9 bases left between them. CDR1 is LGHNA and CDR2 is YNFKEQ in the germline V gene. The CDR3 totals 15 residues. The CDR3 DNA reads TGTGCCAGCAGCCAAGGGACAGCAAATAATTCACCCCTCCACTTT. This sequence encodes CASSQGTANNSPLHF.

The genes are TRBV19 and TRBJ2-4; 15 nucleotides align to TRBD2. This CDR3 is built from 19 residues. The germline CDR1 and CDR2 sequences are LNHDA and SQIVND (reference sequence). Trimming removed 3 bases from V and 0 bases from J; junction bases left unmatched: 6. The CDR3, as DNA: TGTGCCAGTAGTATCATGGGACTAGCGGGGGGCTCAGCCAAAAACATTCAGTACTTC. Translated, it gives CASSIMGLAGGSAKNIQYF.

V and J are TRBV7-2 and TRBJ1-2; 7 bases are a match to TRBD1. Losses at the gene ends were 5 bases for V and 6 bases for J; bases not matched to a gene: 12. The CDR3 runs to 15 residues. Germline V CDR1 and CDR2: SGHTA, FQGNSA. CDR3 region: CASSPPNRDRDGYTF. The CDR3 nucleotides are TGTGCCAGCAGCCCCCCCAACCGGGACAGAGATGGCTACACCTTC.

The chain couples TRBV30 to TRBJ2-7, with D unresolved. Germline V gives CDR1 GTSNPN, CDR2 SVGIG (reference sequence). This CDR3 comprises 14 residues. Trimming shortened V by 7 bases and J by 0 bases, and 16 bases separated the two germline ends. CDR3 bases: TGTGCCTTATCCCGCCAGCTTCTCTCCTACGAGCAGTACTTC. Its protein product is CALSRQLLSYEQYF.

The J gene is TRBJ1-1, the V gene TRBV18; D not certain. V shed 2 bases and J shed 2 bases, with 6 bases lying between them. Per the germline V gene, CDR1 is KGHSH and CDR2 is LQKENI. This CDR3 spans 13 amino acids. CDR3 nucleotides: TGTGCCAGCTCACCAGGGCCTAACACTGAAGCTTTCTTT. This gives the protein CASSPGPNTEAFF.

V is TRBV5-4 and J is TRBJ1-3; the D is unclear. There are 14 residues in the CDR3. Between the trimmed V and J ends, which lost 1 base and 1 base, there was a span of 6 bases. The germline gives CDR1 SGHNT, CDR2 YYREEE (reference sequence). CDR3 bases: TGTGCCAGCAGCTTGTCCGGGTCTGGAAACACCATATATTTT. It translates to CASSLSGSGNTIYF.

In DNA form, the CDR3 reads TGTGCCAGCAGTGAATCGGGGGACTTAAATGAAAAACTGTTTTTT. Amino acids: CASSESGDLNEKLFF. The chain links TRBV25-1 to TRBJ1-4; weak D call: TRBD1 (5 bases). The V gene's germline CDR1 is MGHDK and CDR2 SYGVNS. The CDR3 sequence is 15 residues long. V lost 1 base, J lost 5 bases, and 11 bases lay in between.

The chain employs TRBV5-4 and TRBJ2-1, with D possibly being TRBD2 (7 bases). Trimming left V 2 bases short and J 10 bases short, with 19 bases between. CDR3 length: 15 residues. The germline V gene has CDR1 SGHNT and CDR2 YYREEE (reference sequence). CDR3 residues: CASSFQVSGGREQFF. The CDR3 coding sequence is TGTGCCAGCAGCTTCCAAGTATCGGGGGGCCGAGAGCAGTTCTTC.

The chain is built from TRBV2 and TRBJ2-7; D might be TRBD1 (5 bases). Between the trimmed V and J ends, which lost 5 bases and 7 bases, there was a span of 18 bases. The CDR3 is made up of 14 amino acids. Germline V gene data show CDR1 as SNHLY and CDR2 as FYNNEI. CDR3 protein: CASSTQASYEEQYF. In DNA, the CDR3 is TGTGCCAGCAGTACACAGGCATCCTACGAGGAGCAGTACTTC.

The chain links TRBV19 to TRBJ2-3, with TRBD2 matching over 9 bases. V shed 7 bases and J 5 bases; nucleotides not matched to a gene: 10. The CDR3 length is 15 residues. CDR1 and CDR2 (germline): LNHDA, SQIVND (reference sequence). CDR3 amino acids: CASNTEGLAGDTQYF. CDR3 DNA: TGTGCCAGTAATACTGAGGGACTAGCCGGAGATACGCAGTATTTT. Looking up the rest from reference TRBV19 and TRBJ2-3 gives the full variable domain: DGGITQSPKYLFRKEGQNVTLSCEQNLNHDAMYWYRQDPGQGLRLIYYSQIVNDFQKGDIAEGYSVSREKKESFPLTVTSAQKNPTAFYLCASNTEGLAGDTQYFGPGTRLTVL.

The chain links TRBV5-4 to TRBJ2-1; 8 bases agree with TRBD1. V lost 4 bases to trimming and J lost 9 bases; unmatched junction nucleotides: 18. Germline V CDR1 and CDR2: SGHNT, YYREEE (reference sequence). CDR3 length: 17 residues. The CDR3 DNA reads TGTGCCAGCAGCGGAGCCAGGACAGGGACACTTGCCACTGAGCAGTTCTTC. This encodes CASSGARTGTLATEQFF.

This chain connects TRBV7-9 to TRBJ2-3; a weak D match, TRBD1 (5 bases). The CDR3 covers 12 residues. Germline V CDR1 and CDR2: SEHNR, FQNEAQ (reference sequence). V was trimmed by 5 bases and J by 4 bases, leaving 7 bases between them. The CDR3 sequence is CASSPTADTQYF. The CDR3 DNA reads as TGTGCCAGCAGCCCGACAGCAGATACGCAGTATTTT.